The rows below give T cell receptor beta chains drawn from one sample of a study of Tregs in tolerant kidney transplant recipients. Clones were sequenced by immunoSEQ multiplex PCR, and TCRdb holds only the in-frame ones, with some missing. The data hold 95,000 or so clones, with over 85% observed a single time. The sequencing here drew on CD4+ T cells from blood (PBMCs), taken 12 months after the transplant. The receptors shown here come from a human patient who received a combined kidney and bone marrow transplant. The T cells may partly be graft donor cells. Both conserved end residues are trimmed from each CDR3. The D gene is left open where the match is weak.

.,TRBJ2-1,TRBV7-9,ASSLGTNWGNEQF
TRBD1,TRBJ2-2,TRBV7-3,ASSPSRQGDTGELF
.,TRBJ1-2,TRBV5-5,ASSLVRPEEGYT
.,TRBJ1-1,TRBV29-1,SGVEGGGTEAF
TRBD1,TRBJ2-5,TRBV2,ASSLTGGQTQY
.,TRBJ1-6,TRBV7-2,ASKMANNSPLH
TRBD1,TRBJ1-1,TRBV18,ASSRLIGQGTMNTEAF
TRBD1,TRBJ2-5,TRBV5-1,ASSWDRPSQETQY
.,TRBJ1-2,TRBV27,ATKTGDYGYT
.,TRBJ1-1,TRBV7-9,ASSSRAGDTEAF
TRBD2,TRBJ2-7,TRBV9,ASSPLGGSSYEQY
.,TRBJ2-7,TRBV12-1,ASTKRGYEQY
.,TRBJ2-1,TRBV10-3,AISDPLYNEQF
.,.,TRBV4-3,ASSQERHGFVEQY
TRBD1,TRBJ2-2,TRBV18,ASSPWTGATGELF
.,TRBJ1-5,TRBV6-5,ASSFTGSNQPQH
.,TRBJ1-1,TRBV30,AWSVTGRGGQAF
.,TRBJ2-7,TRBV23-1,ASTCGQQEQY
TRBD2,TRBJ2-1,TRBV7-6,ASSLLAGGGYNEQF
.,TRBJ2-1,TRBV7-2,ASSRTSGGEQF
.,.,TRBV25-1,ASRPTYEQY
.,TRBJ2-7,TRBV27,ASSSPAGTVTLDEQY
TRBD2,TRBJ2-7,TRBV5-4,ASSVSGIGHEQY
TRBD1,TRBJ2-3,TRBV11-3,ASSKGAPRADTQY
TRBD2,TRBJ2-5,TRBV5-4,ASSSTKRGDTTQY
TRBD2,TRBJ2-6,TRBV28,ASSHIGGVPLSGANVLT
TRBD1,TRBJ1-6,TRBV7-2,ASSSLTGGNSPLH
.,TRBJ2-5,TRBV18,ASSPDWRGQETQY
.,TRBJ1-2,TRBV7-2,ASSPGTTNYGYT